This record looks at one T cell receptor beta chain sequence and its context. This clonotype came up many times. Which antigen it targets is not known. The sample holds no much larger clone one base away, and base qualities are not on file. Stable Graves' hyperthyroidism was defined as the absence of progression to ophthalmopathy over 18 months of follow-up. Hyperthyroidism patients were aged 18 to 65 years and newly diagnosed, with disease duration of less than 2 months. The study excluded patients with uncontrolled infections, other autoimmune diseases, pregnancy or lactation. Diagnoses were established on the basis of clinical symptoms, serum thyroxine and TRAb, thyroid ultrasound, and orbital computed tomography. PBMCs were isolated from about 10 ml of fresh peripheral blood by Ficoll-Paque density gradient centrifugation. Trizol reagent was used to extract total RNA, and RNA quality was then checked on an Agilent 2100 Bioanalyzer.

This record comes from a study of T cells in Graves' hyperthyroidism and ophthalmopathy (dated by TCRdb to 2018 to 2020). Describing the broader study: Peripheral blood samples were taken at the time of initial diagnosis, prior to any treatment. A discovery cohort of about a hundred patients, 43 with Graves' ophthalmopathy and more than 55 with stable Graves' hyperthyroidism, was used to find distinguishing TCR V-J signatures. The study also compared thyroid tissue and blood T-cell repertoires from five or six Graves' hyperthyroidism patients. For training and testing, the 80 to 100 patients in the discovery cohort were randomly divided in a 7:3 ratio. The paper reports TCR Vbeta CDR3 sequencing of 135 peripheral blood samples: around 41 ophthalmopathy, under 85 hyperthyroidism and roughly 17 progressor patients. Whether ophthalmopathy could be predicted prospectively was tested in an independent validation cohort made up of approximately 19 hyperthyroidism patients plus 17 patients who later progressed to ophthalmopathy. After blood sampling, hyperthyroidism patients were treated with methimazole at a starting dose of 30 mg daily, and ophthalmopathy patients were treated with high-dose intravenous methylprednisolone. Study-level results and caveats: Sample size was not statistically predetermined, and investigators were not blinded to group allocation. In validation, the model predicted progression to ophthalmopathy a median of roughly 6.2 months before onset, with about 64% sensitivity and just under 75% specificity. Most expanded thyroid clonotypes (frequency above 0.001) were also found in blood, which suggests that blood repertoires may mirror thyroid immune responses. A 13 V-J signature model separated ophthalmopathy from stable hyperthyroidism, with about 88% sensitivity and about 81% specificity in cross-validation and 80%/75% in testing.

TCR beta CDR3 regions were amplified from RNA transcripts. The first round of RT-PCR for the TCR CDR3 was performed with the HTBI primer set and the Qiagen OneStep RT-PCR kit. The libraries were constructed in a second round of multiplex PCR and then size-selected and purified. Sequencing of the libraries was done on an Illumina HiSeq2000 using paired-end 100 bp reads. Concerning the study's data processing: SOAPnuke was used to process the raw data, throwing out any read that contained adapters or uncalled bases, had a mean Phred below 15, or lacked an exact constant-primer or identifier match. COPE v1.2.5 was used to merge the high-quality paired reads, and each unique nucleotide sequence was defined as a clonotype. MiTCR v1.1 was used to align the clonotypes against IMGT TRBV, TRBD and TRBJ reference segments. The analysis included only V-J combinations with a frequency above 0.0001, which together covered 98% to 99.2% of the repertoires. A TCS score was defined as the ratio of F50 (clonal expansion) to E x V (chaos), with BLOSUM62-based TCRdist applied between CDR3 peptides within each V-J. Welch's t-statistics and random forest reduced 514 V-J features to under 15, which were used in a naive Bayes classifier (R e1071). TCRdb reran the public reads through fastp at Q25 and MiXCR, keeping productive beta chains. When rows share a CDR3 protein, they turn into one entry using the most common DNA and genes. TCRdb's processing, not the study's, gives the V and J calls here. The table for this sample lists more than 650,000 distinct CDR3 sequences; about 15% of them were counted only once. About 10% of the sample is in the top ten clones.

The CDR3, from cysteine to phenylalanine, totals 15 residues. The entry retains the CDR3 DNA only, 45 bases that are in frame from base 1. For CDR1 and CDR2, the germline V gene lists SNHLY and FYNNEI. Trimming takes 5 bases off V and 15 bases off J; junction bases not matched to a gene: 13. The sequence was collected from a woman aged 18-29 years with Graves' hyperthyroidism. Specimen: blood. This chain is built from TRBV2 and TRBJ1-6; 10 bases in the middle match TRBD1. The DNA reads TGTGCCAGCAGTAAATTCCCGGGACAGGGGTCTGACCTCCACTTT. Its protein reads: CASSKFPGQGSDLHF.